This is a list of T cell receptor beta chains from one sample in a study of identical twins. Each CDR3 protein is one row after TCRdb ran MiXCR on the 5' RACE reads. Here the sample spans around 470,000 distinct CDR3 sequences, approximately 14% being singletons. This sample also belongs to another study, concerning yellow fever vaccine responses in identical twins.

Source material: CD4+ T cells sorted from blood. These receptors came from a woman aged 18 to 35 in good health. The CDR3 runs from the conserved cysteine through the conserved F or W. Each record gives: J gene, V gene, clone size, D gene, CDR3 DNA, CDR3 protein. D genes are given only for firm matches. Clone size is stated in some rows and not others, as once, few, many or a class when expanded.

J: TRBJ2-3
V: TRBV7-2
size: .
D: .
DNA: TGTGCCAGCAGCCCACATCAGGGACCAAATACGCAGTATTTT
CDR3: CASSPHQGPNTQYF

J: TRBJ2-7
V: TRBV3-1
size: many
D: .
DNA: TGTGCCAGCAGCCTACAGGTTACCTACGAGCAGTACTTC
CDR3: CASSLQVTYEQYF

J: TRBJ2-1
V: TRBV4-3
size: .
D: .
DNA: TGCGCCAGCAGCCAAGTAGGAGGGACGGCCGGGACTCTCACCTACAATGAGCAGTTCTTC
CDR3: CASSQVGGTAGTLTYNEQFF

J: TRBJ2-7
V: TRBV11-2
size: few
D: .
DNA: TGTGCCAGCAGCTCCACGCCGGGGTTCCCCTACGAGCAGTACTTC
CDR3: CASSSTPGFPYEQYF

J: TRBJ2-5
V: TRBV15
size: .
D: .
DNA: TGTGCCACCCGGCTGAGACTAGGAAAAGAGACCCAGTACTTC
CDR3: CATRLRLGKETQYF

J: TRBJ2-7
V: TRBV6-5
size: .
D: .
DNA: TGTGCCAGCAGTTACTCAGGGACCGTTACCTACGAGCAGTACTTC
CDR3: CASSYSGTVTYEQYF

J: TRBJ2-2
V: TRBV4-3
size: few
D: .
DNA: TGCGCCAGCAGCCAAGTGAGAGGCGCCGGGGAGCTGTTTTTT
CDR3: CASSQVRGAGELFF

J: TRBJ1-4
V: TRBV7-9
size: few
D: TRBD1
DNA: TGTGCCAGCAGCCCTGGACAGGGGGCATCGAAACTGTTTTTT
CDR3: CASSPGQGASKLFF

J: TRBJ2-3
V: TRBV10-3
size: few
D: .
DNA: TGTGCCGTGACAGACTCACCCACAGATACGCAGTATTTT
CDR3: CAVTDSPTDTQYF

J: TRBJ2-2
V: TRBV6-5
size: .
D: .
DNA: TGTGCCAGCAGGCCGAGGGCAGGGGAGCTGTTTTTT
CDR3: CASRPRAGELFF

J: TRBJ2-3
V: TRBV20-1
size: .
D: .
DNA: TGCAGTGCCTTACCCAGGGGCGGCACAGATACGCAGTATTTT
CDR3: CSALPRGGTDTQYF

J: TRBJ2-7
V: TRBV20-1
size: .
D: TRBD2
DNA: TGCAGTGGTTCGACTAGCGGAATGGGGGACGAGCAGTACTTC
CDR3: CSGSTSGMGDEQYF

J: TRBJ2-7
V: TRBV29-1
size: .
D: TRBD2
DNA: TGCAGCGTTGAAGACCCGGGTGGAGCGGGAGGGCTCGAGCAGTACTTC
CDR3: CSVEDPGGAGGLEQYF

J: TRBJ1-4
V: TRBV14
size: few
D: .
DNA: TGTGCCAGCAGCCAAGCACAGAAGAATGAAAAACTGTTTTTT
CDR3: CASSQAQKNEKLFF

J: TRBJ2-7
V: TRBV12-3/TRBV12-4
size: few
D: TRBD2
DNA: TGTGCCAGCAACCCTGAGCGGGGTTCCTACGAGCAGTACTTC
CDR3: CASNPERGSYEQYF

J: TRBJ2-1
V: TRBV19
size: few
D: .
DNA: TGTGCCAGTAGTATAGGAGGCAGGGTCCACTACAATGAGCAGTTCTTC
CDR3: CASSIGGRVHYNEQFF

J: TRBJ2-7
V: TRBV2
size: .
D: .
DNA: TGTGCCGTTCAAGGGTCACAGGGTAAATCCTACGAGCAGTACTTC
CDR3: CAVQGSQGKSYEQYF

J: TRBJ2-3
V: TRBV6-5
size: many
D: .
DNA: TGTGCCAGCAGTTACCGACTAGTTCAATCGGATACGCAGTATTTT
CDR3: CASSYRLVQSDTQYF

J: TRBJ1-1
V: TRBV2
size: once
D: TRBD1
DNA: TGTGCCAGCAGTGAAACCGGGACAGACTTGAACACTGAAGCTTTCTTT
CDR3: CASSETGTDLNTEAFF

J: TRBJ2-7
V: TRBV4-2
size: .
D: .
DNA: TGTGCCAGCAGCCACGAAGTGGTGTACGAGCAGTACTTC
CDR3: CASSHEVVYEQYF

J: TRBJ2-3
V: TRBV24-1
size: .
D: .
DNA: TGTGCCACCGCAGGGGACCTCCGACTTACTACGCAGTATTTT
CDR3: CATAGDLRLTTQYF

J: TRBJ2-1
V: TRBV20-1
size: .
D: .
DNA: TGCAGTGCTAGAGATCCTACCGGACGAGGGGATGAGCAGTTCTTC
CDR3: CSARDPTGRGDEQFF

J: TRBJ2-3
V: TRBV20-1
size: few
D: .
DNA: TGCAGTGCCAGATTCTCTAGCACAGATACGCAGTATTTT
CDR3: CSARFSSTDTQYF

J: TRBJ2-4
V: TRBV20-1
size: .
D: TRBD2
DNA: TGCAGTGCCCCCGCGCTAGCGGGAGAAATGGCCAAAAACATTCAGTACTTC
CDR3: CSAPALAGEMAKNIQYF

J: TRBJ1-1
V: TRBV10-3
size: few
D: .
DNA: TGTGCCATCAGTGAGTCGGCCACCCACCACACTGAAGCTTTCTTT
CDR3: CAISESATHHTEAFF

J: TRBJ2-1
V: TRBV27
size: few
D: TRBD1
DNA: TGTGCCAGCAGTTCCCACCCCAACCGGGACAGGGCAACCTATTTTATGAATGAGCAGTTCTTC
CDR3: CASSSHPNRDRATYFMNEQFF

J: TRBJ2-3
V: TRBV5-1
size: few
D: TRBD2
DNA: TGCGCCAGCAGCATAGGACTAGACACAGATACGCAGTATTTT
CDR3: CASSIGLDTDTQYF

J: TRBJ2-7
V: TRBV7-2
size: .
D: TRBD2
DNA: TGTGCCAGCAGCTTAGCGGGGACTAGCGGGAATCCCTACGAGCAGTACTTC
CDR3: CASSLAGTSGNPYEQYF

J: TRBJ1-2
V: TRBV15
size: many
D: TRBD1
DNA: TGTGCCACCAGTCTACGGACAGGGAACTATGGCTACACCTTC
CDR3: CATSLRTGNYGYTF

J: TRBJ2-1
V: TRBV6-5
size: few
D: .
DNA: TGTGCCAGCAGTTACTCCGCGGGCCTTACCTACAATGAGCAGTTCTTC
CDR3: CASSYSAGLTYNEQFF

J: TRBJ1-2
V: TRBV6-1
size: .
D: TRBD1
DNA: TGTGCCAGCAGGATCTTGGAGGGGGCGGAGTATGGCTACACCTTC
CDR3: CASRILEGAEYGYTF

J: TRBJ1-4
V: TRBV7-2
size: few
D: .
DNA: TGTGCCAGCAGCTTAGGAGGAACTAATGAAAAACTGTTTTTT
CDR3: CASSLGGTNEKLFF

J: TRBJ2-7
V: TRBV5-1
size: .
D: TRBD1
DNA: TGCGCCAGCAGCTGGATGGGGACAGATTCCCCCGAGCAGTACTTC
CDR3: CASSWMGTDSPEQYF

J: TRBJ1-2
V: TRBV2
size: few
D: .
DNA: TGTGCCAGCAGTGAGAGGACCCCTACCTATGGCTACACCTTC
CDR3: CASSERTPTYGYTF

J: TRBJ1-1
V: TRBV7-9
size: few
D: .
DNA: TGTGCCAGCAGCTTAAGCTGGGGGTCTGAAGCTTTCTTT
CDR3: CASSLSWGSEAFF

J: TRBJ2-3
V: TRBV10-3
size: few
D: .
DNA: TGTGCCATCAGCCAGCCCCGCGGTCCCACAGATACGCAGTATTTT
CDR3: CAISQPRGPTDTQYF

J: TRBJ2-2
V: TRBV5-4
size: few
D: .
DNA: TGTGCCAGCAGCTTGACGTACGGGGAGCTGTTTTTT
CDR3: CASSLTYGELFF

J: TRBJ2-1
V: TRBV12-3/TRBV12-4
size: .
D: TRBD2
DNA: TGTGCCAGCACTGACAGCGGGGTCCCCAATGAGCAGTTCTTC
CDR3: CASTDSGVPNEQFF

J: TRBJ2-1
V: TRBV6-5
size: once
D: TRBD2
DNA: TGTGCCAGCAGTTCGGCCCTAGGACTAGCGGGTAACAATGAGCAGTTCTTC
CDR3: CASSSALGLAGNNEQFF

J: TRBJ2-3
V: TRBV6-1
size: .
D: TRBD1
DNA: TGTGCCACCCGCCGGACAGGCAGCACAGATACGCAGTATTTT
CDR3: CATRRTGSTDTQYF

J: TRBJ2-1
V: TRBV24-1
size: few
D: .
DNA: TGTGCCACCAGTGAAGTCAACCCCTTAAGTGAGCAGTTCTTC
CDR3: CATSEVNPLSEQFF

J: TRBJ2-5
V: TRBV6-2/TRBV6-3
size: .
D: .
DNA: TGTGCCAGCAGTTACCGGGCAACTAGAGAGACCCAGTACTTC
CDR3: CASSYRATRETQYF